This T cell receptor beta chain was sequenced for a study of neurological immune-mediated disorders. V was pared by 1 base and J by 5 bases, with 23 bases between. Germline V gene data show CDR1 as MDHEN and CDR2 as SYDVKM. The CDR3 is made up of 18 amino acids. cDNA synthesis was performed by 5'RACE with 10-nucleotide random UMIs. TCRdb reprocessed the 5' RACE reads with MiXCR, giving one entry per CDR3 protein. The data contain roughly 50,000 distinct CDR3 sequences, about 13% of them singletons. This clonotype was seen many times. Its matching antigen is unknown. General study points: The most TCR clonal expansion was seen in HTLV-1-associated myelopathy, and the least was seen in multiple sclerosis, which fell below healthy controls. None of the CDR3 amino acid sequences in expanded clones turned up in more than one subject, which points to private repertoires in all groups.

Unsorted libraries were generated from 2 million PBMCs. These cells had been stored in RNAlater at -80 C. J is TRBJ2-5 and V is TRBV28; tentative D call: TRBD2 (5 bases). The receptor was derived from an older woman with HTLV-1-associated myelopathy (HAM/TSP). Material: PBMCs. The CDR3 nucleotides read TGTGCCAGCAGTTTATCGTCCGGGCTGGGGAGCACGGGGGAGACCCAGTACTTC. Its translation is CASSLSSGLGSTGETQYF. Variable domain in full (rest from reference TRBV28 and TRBJ2-5): DVKVTQSSRYLVKRTGEKVFLECVQDMDHENMFWYRQDPGLGLRLIYFSYDVKMKEKGDIPEGYSVSREKKERFSLILESASTNQTSMYLCASSLSSGLGSTGETQYFGPGTRLLVL.